This T cell receptor (beta chain) was captured by sequencing in a study of CD8+ T cells in alopecia areata. Turning to the study itself: C3H/HeJ donors with spontaneous alopecia, 6-12 months old, supplied skin grafts to approximately 6-10-week-old female C3H/HeJ mice.

Once RNA had been extracted, it was reverse transcribed into cDNA to act as the sequencing template. Assay: immunoSEQ multiplex PCR; the TCRdb copy retains only in-frame clones and omits some. The sample holds about 1,400 clones, and no clone turns up only once. Study-wide results and caveats: Patients showed less clear TCR sequence sharing than mice, possibly partly because of HLA diversity. Especially in alopecia totalis/universalis, lesional scalp showed greater clonality than normal scalp did.

This clone was found many times. The antigen is not known. Mouse names are used for the genes. The read comes to an end 4 residues before the CDR3 does, leaving the germline J gene to fill in the end. The V end was cut by 2 bases, the J end by 4 bases, with 10 bases between. Germline CDR1 is NSHNY and CDR2 is SYGAGN. The CDR3 contains 14 residues. Input material: lesional skin. The chain has TRBV13-1 and TRBJ2-1; a weak D match, TRBD1 (5 bases). The source of this sequence is a C3H/HeJ mouse with alopecia areata. The strain bears MHC haplotype H2-k. The CDR3: CASSEAGSYAEQFF. Partial CDR3 DNA: TGTGCCAGCAGTGAAGCAGGGTCATATGCT.